This TCR beta chain derives from a study of blood T cell repertoires in COVID-19. The wider study: COVID-19 samples from acute and convalescent phases originated in the United States, Italy and Spain. In each case, the material was cDNA or gDNA derived from T cells, B-cell-depleted T cells, or PBMCs.

Authors' data handling: Reference gene primer amplification yielded estimated nucleated cell counts. Some clones are missing from TCRdb's copy, which holds only in-frame ones; the method was immunoSEQ multiplex PCR. V and J calls and clone size are given by that table; D and trimming were obtained from the DNA. The table records some 150,000 clones, over 70% of them present only once. V was clipped by 4 bases and J by 10 bases; unmatched bases: 8. The CDR3 has 14 amino acids. CDR1 MNHEY and CDR2 SMNVEV come from the germline V gene (reference sequence). The material sequenced was peripheral blood. The sequence was obtained from a man aged 45-65 years who had recovered from COVID-19. The V gene is TRBV27, the J gene TRBJ1-4, with 8 bases matching TRBD1. The CDR3 bases are TGTGCCAGCAGTTATCTCGGACAGGGTCGAAAACTGTTTTTT. It codes for CASSYLGQGRKLFF.